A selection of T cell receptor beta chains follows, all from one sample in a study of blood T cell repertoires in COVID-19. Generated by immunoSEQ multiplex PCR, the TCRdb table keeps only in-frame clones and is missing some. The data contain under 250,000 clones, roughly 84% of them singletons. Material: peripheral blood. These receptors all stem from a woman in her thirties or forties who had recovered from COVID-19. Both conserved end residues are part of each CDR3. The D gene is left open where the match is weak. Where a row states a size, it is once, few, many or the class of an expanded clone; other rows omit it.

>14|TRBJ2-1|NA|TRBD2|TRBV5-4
CASSLSGGANEQFF
TGTGCCAGCAGCTTGAGCGGGGGGGCCAATGAGCAGTTCTTC
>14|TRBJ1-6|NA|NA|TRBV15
CATSRDGSVRVLHF
TGTGCCACCAGCAGAGACGGTTCTGTTCGAGTCCTCCACTTT
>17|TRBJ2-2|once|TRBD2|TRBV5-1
CASSSNLAGMNTGELFF
TGCGCCAGCAGCTCAAACTTAGCGGGGATGAACACCGGGGAGCTGTTTTTT
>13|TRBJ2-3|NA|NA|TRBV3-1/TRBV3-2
CASRRESTDTQYF
TGTGCCAGCCGACGGGAAAGCACAGATACGCAGTATTTT
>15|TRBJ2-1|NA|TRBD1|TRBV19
CASNAGQGSYNEQFF
TGTGCCAGTAACGCGGGACAGGGATCCTACAATGAGCAGTTCTTC
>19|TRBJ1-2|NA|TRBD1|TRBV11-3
CASSSDARWGQGDDYGYTF
TGTGCCAGCAGCTCCGACGCTCGGTGGGGACAGGGGGACGACTATGGCTACACCTTC
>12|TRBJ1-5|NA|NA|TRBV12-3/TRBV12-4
CASSPGNQPQHF
TGTGCCAGCAGTCCCGGCAATCAGCCCCAGCATTTT
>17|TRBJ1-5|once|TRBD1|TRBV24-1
CATSDARTGWGNQPQHF
TGTGCCACCAGTGATGCTAGGACAGGCTGGGGCAATCAGCCCCAGCATTTT
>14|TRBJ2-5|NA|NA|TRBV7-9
CASSLILTAGTQYF
TGTGCCAGCAGCTTAATTCTTACAGCGGGTACCCAGTACTTC
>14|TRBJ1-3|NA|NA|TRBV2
CASKREGSGNTIYF
TGTGCCAGCAAACGTGAGGGCTCTGGAAACACCATATATTTT